This TCR beta chain was identified in a study of T cells in Graves' hyperthyroidism and ophthalmopathy. Hyperthyroidism had been newly diagnosed in patients aged 18 to 65, and its duration was under 2 months. Diagnosis relied on clinical symptoms, serum thyroxine and TRAb, thyroid ultrasound and orbital computed tomography. RNA transcripts gave rise to amplified TCR beta CDR3 regions. A first-round RT-PCR of the TCR CDR3 used the HTBI primer set. TCRdb redid the calling of the multiplex PCR reads with MiXCR, one entry per CDR3 protein. The sample holds under 350,000 distinct CDR3 sequences, around 23% seen once. Deletions cut 1 base from V and 0 bases from J, with 22 bases between. The germline CDR1 and CDR2 sequences are SGHDN and FVKESK. The CDR3 loop spans 20 amino acids.

V gene TRBV14 combines with J gene TRBJ1-5; unclear D gene. The sequence was collected from a woman in her fifties or sixties with Graves' hyperthyroidism. Material for sequencing was blood. CDR3 protein: CASSQASYCRQTYSNQPQHF. The CDR3 coding sequence is TGTGCCAGCAGCCAAGCCTCGTACTGTAGACAAACTTATAGCAATCAGCCCCAGCATTTT. Combining the CDR3 with reference TRBV14 and TRBJ1-5 gives the whole variable domain EAGVTQFPSHSVIEKGQTVTLRCDPISGHDNLYWYRRVMGKEIKFLLHFVKESKQDESGMPNNRFLAERTGGTYSTLKVQPAELEDSGVYFCASSQASYCRQTYSNQPQHFGDGTRLSIL.